This T cell receptor beta chain was captured in a study of blood T cells in healthy people across ages. Findings and limits, study-wide: The diversity estimates, figures obtained from one million T cells, were considered underestimates. Higher diversity, along with more naive CD4+ cells, distinguished long-lived donors from aged donors.

Total RNA extraction produced at least 5.5 micrograms (per sample) for the study. CDR3 length: 15 amino acids. V gave up 3 bases and J gave up 4 bases, with 15 bases separating them. Germline-derived CDR1 and CDR2 are SGDLS and YYNGEE. As concerns this clonotype: Its specificity is unknown.

Then a second PCR, running about 7 to 11 cycles, was carried out with a sample-barcoded 5' primer and a J-beta primer mix. TCRdb re-called the 5' RACE reads with MiXCR, one entry per CDR3 protein. The sample holds about 760,000 distinct CDR3 sequences, more than 55% seen once. The J gene is TRBJ2-3, the V gene TRBV9, with a tentative D call TRBD2 (5 bases). Sequencing was performed on blood. The source of this sequence is a man aged 35 to 55 in good health. The CDR3 DNA is TGTGCCAGCAGCGAACAGAGGGTTGGCGCAGATACGCAGTATTTT. This translates into CASSEQRVGADTQYF.